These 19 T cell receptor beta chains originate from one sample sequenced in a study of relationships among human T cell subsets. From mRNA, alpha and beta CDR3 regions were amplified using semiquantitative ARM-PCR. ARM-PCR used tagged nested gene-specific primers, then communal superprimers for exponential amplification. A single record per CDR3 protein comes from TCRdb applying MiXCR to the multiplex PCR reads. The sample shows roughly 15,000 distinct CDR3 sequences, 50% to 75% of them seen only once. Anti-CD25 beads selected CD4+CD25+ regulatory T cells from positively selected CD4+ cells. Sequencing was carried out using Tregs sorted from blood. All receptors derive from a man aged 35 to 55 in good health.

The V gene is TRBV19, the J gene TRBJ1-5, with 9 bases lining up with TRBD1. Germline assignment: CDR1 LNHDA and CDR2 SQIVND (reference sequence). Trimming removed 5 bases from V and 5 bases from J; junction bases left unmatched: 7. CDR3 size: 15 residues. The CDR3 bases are TGTGCCAGTAGTCCCTTCGGGACAGGGTATCAGCCCCAGCATTTT. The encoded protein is CASSPFGTGYQPQHF.

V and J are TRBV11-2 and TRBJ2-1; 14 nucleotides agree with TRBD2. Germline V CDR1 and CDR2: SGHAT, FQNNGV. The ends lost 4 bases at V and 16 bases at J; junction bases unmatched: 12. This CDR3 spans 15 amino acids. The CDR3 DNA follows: TGTGCCAGCAGCTCGACCGGGACTAGCGGGAGCCCCAGCTTCTTC. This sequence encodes CASSSTGTSGSPSFF.

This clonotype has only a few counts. The CDR3 DNA reads as TGTGCCAGCAGCCGTTCTAGGGGACCGGTGGAGACCCAGTACTTC. It translates to CASSRSRGPVETQYF. The rearrangement links TRBV4-2 to TRBJ2-5; the D call may be TRBD1 or TRBD2 (5 bases each). The CDR3 has 15 amino acids. Germline V lookup: CDR1 LGHNA, CDR2 YNFKEQ. Trimming stripped 4 bases from V and 5 bases from J, with 17 bases between.

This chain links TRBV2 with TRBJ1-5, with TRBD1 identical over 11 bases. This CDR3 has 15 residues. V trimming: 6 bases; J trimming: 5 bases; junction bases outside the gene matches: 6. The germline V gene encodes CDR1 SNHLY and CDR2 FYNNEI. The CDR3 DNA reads TGTGCCAGCAGGTTGGACAGGGGGCTGGATCAGCCCCAGCATTTT. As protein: CASRLDRGLDQPQHF.

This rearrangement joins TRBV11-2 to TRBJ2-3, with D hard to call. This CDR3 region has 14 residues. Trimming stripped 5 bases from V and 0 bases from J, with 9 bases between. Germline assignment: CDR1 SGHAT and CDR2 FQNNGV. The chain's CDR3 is CASSLQRSTDTQYF. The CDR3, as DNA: TGTGCCAGCAGCCTACAAAGGAGCACAGATACGCAGTATTTT. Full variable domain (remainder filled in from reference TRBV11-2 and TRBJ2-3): EAGVAQSPRYKIIEKRQSVAFWCNPISGHATLYWYQQILGQGPKLLIQFQNNGVVDDSQLPKDRFSAERLKGVDSTLKIQPAKLEDSAVYLCASSLQRSTDTQYFGPGTRLTVL.

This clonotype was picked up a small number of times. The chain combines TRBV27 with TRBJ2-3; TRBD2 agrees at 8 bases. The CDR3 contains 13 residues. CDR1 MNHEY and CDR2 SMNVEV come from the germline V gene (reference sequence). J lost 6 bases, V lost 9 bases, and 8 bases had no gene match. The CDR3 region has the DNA TGTGCCAGGAAAGCGGGGGCCGAGGATACGCAGTATTTT. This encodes CARKAGAEDTQYF.

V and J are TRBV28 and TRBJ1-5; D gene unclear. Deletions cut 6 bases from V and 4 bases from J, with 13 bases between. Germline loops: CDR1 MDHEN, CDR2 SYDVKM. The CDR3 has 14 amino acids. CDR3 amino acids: CASSLTALNQPQHF. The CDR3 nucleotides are TGTGCCAGCAGCTTAACGGCCTTGAATCAGCCCCAGCATTTT.

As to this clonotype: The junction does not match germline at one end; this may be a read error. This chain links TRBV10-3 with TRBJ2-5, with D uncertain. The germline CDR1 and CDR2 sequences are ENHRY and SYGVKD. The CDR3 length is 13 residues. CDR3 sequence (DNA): TGTGCCAGCAGTTACTCGACGCTAGAGACCCAGTACTTC. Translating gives CASSYSTLETQYF.

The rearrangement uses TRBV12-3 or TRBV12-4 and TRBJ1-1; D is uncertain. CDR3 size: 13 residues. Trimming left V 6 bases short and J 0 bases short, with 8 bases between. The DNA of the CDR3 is TGTGCCAGCAGCCCCCCTATGAACACTGAAGCTTTCTTT. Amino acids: CASSPPMNTEAFF.

CDR3 in DNA: TGTGCCATCAGCTGGAGCAGGGAGGACAATCAGCCCCAGCATTTT. Translation: CAISWSREDNQPQHF. The chain recombines TRBV10-3 with TRBJ1-5, with D maybe TRBD1 (5 bases). The V gene's germline CDR1 is ENHRY and CDR2 SYGVKD. The V end was cut by 6 bases, the J end by 3 bases, with 15 bases between. This CDR3 is built from 15 residues.

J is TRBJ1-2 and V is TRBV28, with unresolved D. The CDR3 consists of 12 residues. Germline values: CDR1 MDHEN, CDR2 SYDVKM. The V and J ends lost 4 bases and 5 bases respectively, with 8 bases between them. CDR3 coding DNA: TGTGCCAGCAGTTCCCGATTATATGGCTACACCTTC. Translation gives CASSSRLYGYTF.

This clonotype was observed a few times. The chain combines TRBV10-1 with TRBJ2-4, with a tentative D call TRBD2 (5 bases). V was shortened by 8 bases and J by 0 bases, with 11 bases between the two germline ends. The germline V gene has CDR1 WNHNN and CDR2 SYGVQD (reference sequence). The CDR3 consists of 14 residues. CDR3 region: CASELGIAKNIQYF. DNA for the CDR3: TGCGCCAGCGAACTAGGGATAGCCAAAAACATTCAGTACTTC.

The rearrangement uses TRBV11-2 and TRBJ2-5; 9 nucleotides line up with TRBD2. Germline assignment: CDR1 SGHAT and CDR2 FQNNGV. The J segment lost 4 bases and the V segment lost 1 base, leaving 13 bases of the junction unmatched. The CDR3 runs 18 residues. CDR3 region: CASSLVVSGGPSAETQYF. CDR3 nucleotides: TGTGCCAGCAGCTTAGTCGTAAGCGGGGGGCCGTCCGCAGAGACCCAGTACTTC. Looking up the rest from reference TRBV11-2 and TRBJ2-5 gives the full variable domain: EAGVAQSPRYKIIEKRQSVAFWCNPISGHATLYWYQQILGQGPKLLIQFQNNGVVDDSQLPKDRFSAERLKGVDSTLKIQPAKLEDSAVYLCASSLVVSGGPSAETQYFGPGTRLLVL.

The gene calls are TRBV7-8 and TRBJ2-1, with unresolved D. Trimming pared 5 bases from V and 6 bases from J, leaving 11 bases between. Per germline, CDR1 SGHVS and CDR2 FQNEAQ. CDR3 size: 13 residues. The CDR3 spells CASSLRVINEQFF. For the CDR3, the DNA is TGTGCCAGCAGCCTCAGAGTTATCAATGAGCAGTTCTTC.

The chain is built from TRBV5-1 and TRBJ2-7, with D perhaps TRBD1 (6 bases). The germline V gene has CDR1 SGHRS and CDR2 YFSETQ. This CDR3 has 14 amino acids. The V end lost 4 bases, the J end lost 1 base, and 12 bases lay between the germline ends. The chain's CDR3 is CASSITGISYEQYF. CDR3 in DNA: TGCGCCAGCAGCATCACAGGGATTTCCTACGAGCAGTACTTC.

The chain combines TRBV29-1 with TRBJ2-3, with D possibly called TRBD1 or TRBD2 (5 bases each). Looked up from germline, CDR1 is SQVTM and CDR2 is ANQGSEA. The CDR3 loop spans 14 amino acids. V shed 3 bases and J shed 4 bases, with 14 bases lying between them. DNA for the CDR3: TGCAGCGTTGAGGGGTTCGGGACCGCAGATACGCAGTATTTT. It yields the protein CSVEGFGTADTQYF.

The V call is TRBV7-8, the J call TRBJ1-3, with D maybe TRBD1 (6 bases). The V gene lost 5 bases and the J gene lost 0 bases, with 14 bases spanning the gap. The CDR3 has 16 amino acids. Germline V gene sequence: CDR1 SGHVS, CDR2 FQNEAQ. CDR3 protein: CASSRSDSSSGNTIYF. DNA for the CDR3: TGTGCCAGCAGCCGATCGGACAGTTCCTCTGGAAACACCATATATTTT.

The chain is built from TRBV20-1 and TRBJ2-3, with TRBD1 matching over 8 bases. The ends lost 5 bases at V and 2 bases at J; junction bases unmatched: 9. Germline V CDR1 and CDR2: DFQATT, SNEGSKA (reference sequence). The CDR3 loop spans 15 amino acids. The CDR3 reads CSAGGTGSHTDTQYF. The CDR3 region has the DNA TGCAGTGCTGGCGGGACAGGTTCCCACACAGATACGCAGTATTTT.

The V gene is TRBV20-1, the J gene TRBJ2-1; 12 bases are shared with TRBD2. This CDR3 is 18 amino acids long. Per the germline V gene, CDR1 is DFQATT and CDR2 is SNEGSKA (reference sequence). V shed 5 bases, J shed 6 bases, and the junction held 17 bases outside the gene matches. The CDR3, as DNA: TGCAGTGCTTCCCGACTAGCGGGAGCAGTTATAGTCGGCAATGAGCAGTTCTTC. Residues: CSASRLAGAVIVGNEQFF.